This TCR beta chain was sequenced in a study of neurological immune-mediated disorders. Points from the study as a whole: The absence of shared CDR3 amino acid sequences among expanded clones across subjects suggests private repertoires in all groups. Multiple sclerosis was found to have the least TCR clonal expansion, below healthy controls, and HTLV-1-associated myelopathy the most.

Unsorted libraries used 2 million PBMCs kept at -80 degrees C. The cDNA came from 5'RACE, which used 10-nucleotide random UMIs. TCRdb ran MiXCR on the 5' RACE reads and lists one entry per CDR3 protein. The sample consists of 50,000 or so distinct CDR3 sequences, about an eighth of them appearing once. Ten or more counts support this clonotype. Its antigen remains unidentified. This clonotype was obtained from a man aged 55-75 years in good health. Material: PBMCs.

The CDR3 protein is CASSPPTRDSGYTF. CDR3 bases: TGTGCCAGCAGCCCCCCGACCAGGGACTCTGGCTACACCTTC. This chain links TRBV7-9 with TRBJ1-2; tentative D call: TRBD1 (5 bases). Germline values: CDR1 SEHNR, CDR2 FQNEAQ (reference sequence). The germline V and J ends were trimmed by 5 bases and 7 bases, with 17 bases remaining between them. The CDR3 contains 14 residues.